These T cell receptor beta chains were read from a single sample in a study of blood T cell repertoires in COVID-19. Clones were read by immunoSEQ multiplex PCR, and TCRdb kept only the in-frame ones, dropping some. The profile shows 65,000 to 80,000 clones, about nine tenths of them singletons. The sequencing input was peripheral blood. The receptor source for this set is a man younger than 40 with acute or convalescent COVID-19. Each CDR3 is given with its conserved first and last residue. The order of the fields is V gene, J gene, clone size, D gene, CDR3 DNA, CDR3 protein. D genes are given only for firm matches. Clone size appears in some rows only: once, few, many, or a class for an expanded clone.

>TRBV2|TRBJ2-5|once|.
TGTGCCAGCGCTGGGGATCAGCGGGAGACCCAGTACTTC
CASAGDQRETQYF
>TRBV30|TRBJ1-2|.|TRBD1
TGTGCCTGGCGACAGGGGGGGTACAGCTACACCTTC
CAWRQGGYSYTF
>TRBV7-3|TRBJ2-5|.|.
TGTGCCAGCAGCGCCCCAGGGGAAGAGACCCAGTACTTC
CASSAPGEETQYF
>TRBV6-2/TRBV6-3|TRBJ2-1|.|TRBD1
TGTGCCAGCAGCCCTCACGACAGGGGCGCGGTGGATGAGCAGTTCTTC
CASSPHDRGAVDEQFF
>TRBV7-6|TRBJ1-6|.|.
TGTGCCAGCAGCGCCAATGGGGCGTATAATTCACCCCTCCACTTT
CASSANGAYNSPLHF
>TRBV5-4|TRBJ1-1|.|TRBD1
TGTGCCAGCAGCTTGGAGGGGACAGACACTGAAGCTTTCTTT
CASSLEGTDTEAFF
>TRBV7-7|TRBJ2-5|.|.
TGTGCTAGCAGCTTCAACAGACAAGAGACCCAGTACTTC
CASSFNRQETQYF
>TRBV5-1|TRBJ1-1|.|.
TGCGCCAGCAGCTCCTCCGGAGGAATCCTTGAAGCTTTCTTT
CASSSSGGILEAFF
>TRBV19|TRBJ2-1|.|TRBD1
TGTGCCAGTAGTATAGGGGACAGTCACAATGAGCAGTTCTTC
CASSIGDSHNEQFF
>TRBV10-1|TRBJ1-1|.|.
TGCGCCAGCAGTGCGGGCATTCAGGGGACTGAAGCTTTCTTT
CASSAGIQGTEAFF
>TRBV14|TRBJ1-6|.|.
TGTGCCAGCAGTCTACAGTACCTTCCCCTCCACTTT
CASSLQYLPLHF
>TRBV4-3|TRBJ1-2|few|.
TGCGCCAGCAGCCAAGATTTTTCCGATAGCGCCTATGGCTACACCTTC
CASSQDFSDSAYGYTF
>TRBV9|TRBJ2-2|.|.
TGTGCCAGCAGCCCCCGAGCGGTAGCGAACACCGGGGAGCTGTTTTTT
CASSPRAVANTGELFF
>TRBV5-1|TRBJ2-2|.|TRBD1
TGCGCCACCCTCGGCAGGGGGCGCAACACCGGGGAGCTGTTTTTT
CATLGRGRNTGELFF
>TRBV5-5|TRBJ2-1|.|TRBD2
TGTGCCAGCAGCTTGGCGGGGACGGGAGGGTTGATTAGTGAGCAGTTCTTC
CASSLAGTGGLISEQFF
>TRBV3-1/TRBV3-2|TRBJ1-2|.|.
TGTGCCGTCGCGGACAAAGGCTATGGCTACACCTTC
CAVADKGYGYTF
>TRBV7-8|TRBJ1-2|once|.
TGTGCCAGCAGCTACAAGGGAACTGGGGAGTATGGCTACACCTTC
CASSYKGTGEYGYTF
>TRBV5-6|TRBJ1-6|medium-sized|TRBD1
TGTGCCAGCAGCTTGGCGTGGGACAGGGCGGAGTCCCTCCACTTT
CASSLAWDRAESLHF
>TRBV5-1|TRBJ2-1|.|.
TGCGCCAGCAGCTTGGAACAGCTCTACAATGAGCAGTTCTTC
CASSLEQLYNEQFF
>TRBV10-3|TRBJ2-1|.|.
TGTGCCATCAGTGAGTCTGGACACTCCTACAATGAGCAGTTCTTC
CAISESGHSYNEQFF
>TRBV19|TRBJ1-4|few|TRBD1
TGTGCCAGTAGAGCACAGGGGCCCTCTAATGAAAAACTGTTTTTT
CASRAQGPSNEKLFF
>TRBV7-8|TRBJ2-1|.|.
TGTGCCAGCAGCCCCTTCAATGAGCAGTTCTTC
CASSPFNEQFF
>TRBV19|TRBJ2-7|.|.
TGTGCCAGTAGTTTAATAGCGGAGGAGTTAGGCGAGCAGTACTTC
CASSLIAEELGEQYF
>TRBV4-1|TRBJ1-4|few|.
TGCGCCAGCAGCCAAGGATTCGGGGGGGGCGAAAAACTGTTTTTT
CASSQGFGGGEKLFF
>TRBV9|TRBJ1-1|.|TRBD1
TGTGCCAGCACCAAAGGGACAGGGACGAACACTGAAGCTTTCTTT
CASTKGTGTNTEAFF
>TRBV5-1|TRBJ2-5|few|.
TGCGCCAGCAGCCCGGGACTCGAGACCCAGTACTTC
CASSPGLETQYF
>TRBV2|TRBJ1-1|.|.
TGTGCCAGCAAAGTTAACAGCCTCACTGAAGCTTTCTTT
CASKVNSLTEAFF
>TRBV5-1|TRBJ1-2|.|.
TGCGCCAGCAGCCCCAGGTCGTCGGGGGTCGGCTACACCTTC
CASSPRSSGVGYTF
>TRBV7-3|TRBJ2-1|.|TRBD2
TGTGCCAGCAGCTTAAGTGATAGCGGGGGCAACAATGAGCAGTTCTTC
CASSLSDSGGNNEQFF
>TRBV19|TRBJ2-1|.|TRBD1
TGTGCCAGTAAACGAGACAGGGAAACATCCTACAATGAGCAGTTCTTC
CASKRDRETSYNEQFF
>TRBV10-3|TRBJ2-5|.|TRBD1
TGTGCCATCAGGCCGGGACAGGGGCAAGAGACCCAGTACTTC
CAIRPGQGQETQYF
>TRBV6-5|TRBJ1-2|.|TRBD1
TGTGCCAGCAGCTACGGACAGGGCAGCTATGGCTACACCTTC
CASSYGQGSYGYTF
>TRBV30|TRBJ1-5|once|.
TGTGCCTGGAGTGTGCAGGTGAATCAGCCCCAGCATTTT
CAWSVQVNQPQHF
>TRBV6-1|TRBJ1-4|.|.
TGTGCCAGCAGTGAACTGGGCTCTAATGAAAAACTGTTTTTT
CASSELGSNEKLFF
>TRBV10-3|TRBJ1-4|.|TRBD1
TGTGCCATCAGTTCAGGACAGGGGATTGAAAAACTGTTTTTT
CAISSGQGIEKLFF
>TRBV6-5|TRBJ1-1|.|TRBD1
TGTGCCAGCAGCGCCGTAGGGGGCCGGAACACTGAAGCTTTCTTT
CASSAVGGRNTEAFF
>TRBV20-1|TRBJ1-1|few|TRBD1
TGCAGTGCTAGTGATCCGGGACAGGGTAGAGTGAACACTGAAGCTTTCTTT
CSASDPGQGRVNTEAFF
>TRBV20-1|TRBJ1-5|.|.
TGCAGTGCTAGTCTCGGACAGATAGATCAGCCCCAGCATTTT
CSASLGQIDQPQHF
>TRBV5-1|TRBJ2-6|.|.
TGCGCCAGCAGCTTGATTTCGGTCCGATCTGGGGCCAACGTCCTGACTTTC
CASSLISVRSGANVLTF
>TRBV6-2/TRBV6-3|TRBJ1-1|once|.
TGTGCCAGCAGTTACTCGGGGGGAGCCGATTACGCTTTCTTT
CASSYSGGADYAFF
>TRBV11-2|TRBJ1-1|.|TRBD1
TGTGCCAGCAGCTTAGGGGACAGGAAGAACACTGAAGCTTTCTTT
CASSLGDRKNTEAFF
>TRBV30|TRBJ1-6|once|.
TGTGCCTGGAACAAAGACAGATATAATTCACCCCTCCACTTT
CAWNKDRYNSPLHF
>TRBV19|TRBJ2-1|.|.
TGTGCCAGTAGTATTTTCCGGTACAATGAGCAGTTCTTC
CASSIFRYNEQFF
>TRBV18|TRBJ2-7|.|TRBD1
TGTGCCAGCTCACCTAACAGGGGAAATGGAGACGAGCAGTACTTC
CASSPNRGNGDEQYF
>TRBV19|TRBJ2-3|.|.
TGTGCCAGTAGTATAGGGCCCGGGCGGGAAGATACGCAGTATTTT
CASSIGPGREDTQYF
>TRBV19|TRBJ1-1|.|TRBD1
TGTGCCAGTGGGGGGACAGGGCGAGGGAACACTGAAGCTTTCTTT
CASGGTGRGNTEAFF
>TRBV27|TRBJ2-3|few|TRBD2
TGTGCCAGCAGTTTATCCGGCGGGGGGGCCTCAGATACGCAGTATTTT
CASSLSGGGASDTQYF